This T cell receptor beta chain was identified during a study of CD8 T cells in ankylosing spondylitis. Overall study results and limits: Seemingly characteristic of ankylosing spondylitis blood was a TCR beta motif consisting of about 8 highly homologous variants. Clones linked to disease were reported to show significant enrichment in matched ankylosing spondylitis synovial fluid.

Quantitative molecular-barcoded 5'-RACE generated the TCR beta libraries. TCRdb reprocessed the 5' RACE reads via MiXCR and lists one record per CDR3 protein. The sample includes hundreds of thousands of distinct CDR3 sequences, about 18% of them seen just once. In germline, CDR1 is MGHRA, CDR2 YSYEKL. The V segment lost 2 bases and the J segment 4 bases; nucleotides outside the gene matches: 11. This CDR3 is 17 amino acids long. This clonotype occurred a few times. Its antigen is unidentified. This clonotype was obtained from a male donor with ankylosing spondylitis. The chain links TRBV4-1 to TRBJ2-7; TRBD2 matches at 10 bases. Specimen: blood, either unsorted or a sorted T cell fraction (not recorded which). CDR3 sequence (DNA): TGCGCCAGCAGCCAATACAAAGGGTCTAGCGGGAGTTACGAGCAGTACTTC. Protein product: CASSQYKGSSGSYEQYF.